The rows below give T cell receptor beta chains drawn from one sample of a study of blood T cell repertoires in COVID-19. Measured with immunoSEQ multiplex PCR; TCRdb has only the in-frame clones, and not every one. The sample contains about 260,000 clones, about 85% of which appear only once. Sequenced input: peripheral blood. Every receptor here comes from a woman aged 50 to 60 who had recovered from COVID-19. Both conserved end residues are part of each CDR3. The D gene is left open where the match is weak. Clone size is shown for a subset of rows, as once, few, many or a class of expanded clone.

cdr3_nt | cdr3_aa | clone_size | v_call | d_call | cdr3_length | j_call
TGTGCCAGTAGTATAATATATAGCAATCAGCCCCAGCATTTT | CASSIIYSNQPQHF | NA | TRBV19 | NA | 14 | TRBJ1-5
TGTGCCACCAGTGGAGGCGGGGGGGCCTTTAAGGCAGATACGCAGTATTTT | CATSGGGGAFKADTQYF | NA | TRBV24-1 | TRBD2 | 17 | TRBJ2-3
TGTGCCAGCAGTCTCCAAGCGGGGGGAGCCAAAAACATTCAGTACTTC | CASSLQAGGAKNIQYF | NA | TRBV27 | TRBD2 | 16 | TRBJ2-4
TGTGCCAGCAGTTTCACAGGGTACGAGCAGTACTTC | CASSFTGYEQYF | NA | TRBV6-1 | NA | 12 | TRBJ2-7
TGTGCCAGCAGTTTTGGACAGGCCGCCCCCCTCCACTTT | CASSFGQAAPLHF | NA | TRBV6-2/TRBV6-3 | TRBD1 | 13 | TRBJ1-6
TGTGCCAGCAGCTCAGCAGAGACTGGCGACACAGATACGCAGTATTTT | CASSSAETGDTDTQYF | NA | TRBV6-2/TRBV6-3 | NA | 16 | TRBJ2-3
TGTGCCAGCAGTTACCTGCGGGCGGGGTCCTACGAGCAGTACTTC | CASSYLRAGSYEQYF | once | TRBV6-5 | NA | 15 | TRBJ2-7
TGTGCCAGCAGTTTTGCAGGGGGTTGGAGCAATCAGCCCCAGCATTTT | CASSFAGGWSNQPQHF | NA | TRBV27 | TRBD1 | 16 | TRBJ1-5
TGTGCCAGCAACGCAGGGAACTATGGCTACACCTTC | CASNAGNYGYTF | NA | TRBV6-5 | NA | 12 | TRBJ1-2
TGTGCCAGCAGCCTGCTTTTTCAGGACAAGGATGGCTACACCTTC | CASSLLFQDKDGYTF | NA | TRBV7-9 | NA | 15 | TRBJ1-2
TGTGCCAGCAGCTTATCTCAGGGGGCACTTCGAAACACTGAAGCTTTCTTT | CASSLSQGALRNTEAFF | NA | TRBV7-9 | TRBD1 | 17 | TRBJ1-1
TGTGCCAGCAGCTTGACAGGGAGACCCGTTAATTCACCCCTCCACTTT | CASSLTGRPVNSPLHF | NA | TRBV7-9 | TRBD1 | 16 | TRBJ1-6
TGTGCCAGCAGTTTAAGGCAGGGGGGTTACAATGAGCAGTTCTTC | CASSLRQGGYNEQFF | NA | TRBV27 | NA | 15 | TRBJ2-1
TGTGCCAGCAGTTACTCCCTCGATGAGAGCGGCTACACCTTC | CASSYSLDESGYTF | NA | TRBV6-5 | NA | 14 | TRBJ1-2
TGTGCCAGCTCACTCGGGGACTCTGGAAACACCATATATTTT | CASSLGDSGNTIYF | NA | TRBV18 | NA | 14 | TRBJ1-3
TGCGCCAGCAGCCTTAACCGGGGATTGGGAGAAGAAAAACTGTTTTTT | CASSLNRGLGEEKLFF | NA | TRBV5-1 | NA | 16 | TRBJ1-4
TGTGCCAGTACACAGAGCTCTGGAAACACCATATATTTT | CASTQSSGNTIYF | NA | TRBV19 | NA | 13 | TRBJ1-3
TGTGCCAGCAGCCGCGCATCCTATGGCTACACCTTC | CASSRASYGYTF | NA | TRBV3-1/TRBV3-2 | NA | 12 | TRBJ1-2
TGTGCCAGCAGCGTAGGAGGTCTAGGGGTAGGAGAGACCCAGTACTTC | CASSVGGLGVGETQYF | NA | TRBV9 | NA | 16 | TRBJ2-5
TGTGCCAGTACCGAAACGGACACCCCCTATGGCTACACCTTC | CASTETDTPYGYTF | NA | TRBV19 | NA | 14 | TRBJ1-2
TGTGCCCGCGAGACCGGGAGCTCTGAGCAGTTCTTC | CARETGSSEQFF | NA | TRBV30 | NA | 12 | TRBJ2-1
TGTGCCAGCAGCTTAGTCACTAGCGGGGTGAAGGGCGAGCAGTACTTC | CASSLVTSGVKGEQYF | NA | TRBV7-6 | TRBD2 | 16 | TRBJ2-7
TGTGCCAGCAGTTGGGGACAGGACTTAAACACTGAAGCTTTCTTT | CASSWGQDLNTEAFF | NA | TRBV28 | TRBD1 | 15 | TRBJ1-1
TGTGCCACCAGTGATTTCGGGCAGGGGCAATGGGGCACTGAAGCTTTCTTT | CATSDFGQGQWGTEAFF | NA | TRBV24-1 | NA | 17 | TRBJ1-1
TGTGCTAGCAGAGGGCGGACAGGGGGGAACACCGGGGAGCTGTTTTTT | CASRGRTGGNTGELFF | NA | TRBV7-7 | TRBD1 | 16 | TRBJ2-2
TGTGCCAGCAGTGTCGGAGGACCTGGGGCCAACGTCCTGACTTTC | CASSVGGPGANVLTF | NA | TRBV2 | NA | 15 | TRBJ2-6
TGTGCCAGCAGCCCCACTTTCTCTGGGGCCAACGTCCTGACTTTC | CASSPTFSGANVLTF | NA | TRBV7-6 | NA | 15 | TRBJ2-6
TGTGCCAGCAGCTTGAGTGGCTCGCGCGGGAGGGCCGACAATGAGCAGTTCTTC | CASSLSGSRGRADNEQFF | NA | TRBV5-4 | TRBD2 | 18 | TRBJ2-1
TGTGCCAGTAGTATCTGGGGACAGTTGGGGGATACGCAGTATTTT | CASSIWGQLGDTQYF | NA | TRBV19 | TRBD1 | 15 | TRBJ2-3
TGTGCCAGCCCCGAGCGGGGACAGGGGGGCACTGAAGCTTTCTTT | CASPERGQGGTEAFF | NA | TRBV19 | TRBD1 | 15 | TRBJ1-1
TGCAGCGTTGAAGACAGGGTTGGCTACACCTTC | CSVEDRVGYTF | NA | TRBV29-1 | NA | 11 | TRBJ1-2
TGCAGTGCTAGTCTCCCGGGGGGGGGCGAGCAGTACTTC | CSASLPGGGEQYF | NA | TRBV20-1 | TRBD2 | 13 | TRBJ2-7
TGTGCCAGCAGCTTAGCAGTCCAGGGATTTTACACTGAAGCTTTCTTT | CASSLAVQGFYTEAFF | NA | TRBV7-2 | NA | 16 | TRBJ1-1
TGTGCCAGCAGTTTCACAGGGGGAGAGACCTACGAGCAGTACTTC | CASSFTGGETYEQYF | NA | TRBV27 | TRBD1 | 15 | TRBJ2-7
TGTGCCAGTAGTATAGATCAGGGACTCTATGGCTACACCTTC | CASSIDQGLYGYTF | NA | TRBV19 | NA | 14 | TRBJ1-2
TGCGCCAGCAAGGAGACCCTAGCTAACTATGGCTACACCTTC | CASKETLANYGYTF | NA | TRBV5-1 | NA | 14 | TRBJ1-2